The table lists the clone carrying this T cell receptor beta chain with a few counts. The germline V and J ends were trimmed by 5 bases and 3 bases, with 13 bases remaining between them. Germline loops: CDR1 GTSNPN, CDR2 SVGIG (reference sequence). The CDR3 contains 13 residues. TCR beta CDR3 regions were amplified from RNA transcripts. TCR CDR3 regions were first amplified by RT-PCR with HTBI primers. MiXCR, applied by TCRdb to the multiplex PCR reads, yields one record per CDR3 protein. The data contain about 600,000 distinct CDR3 sequences, more than 15% of them singletons. The sample belongs to a study of T cells in Graves' hyperthyroidism and ophthalmopathy. Diagnostic decisions used clinical symptoms, serum thyroxine and TRAb, thyroid ultrasound and orbital computed tomography.

This receptor was obtained from a woman aged 40 to 49 with Graves' ophthalmopathy. What was sequenced was blood. The gene calls are TRBV30 and TRBJ1-2; a possible D gene is TRBD1 (6 bases). This chain's CDR3 is CAWEQGPHYGYTF. In nucleotides, the CDR3 is TGTGCCTGGGAACAGGGTCCCCACTATGGCTACACCTTC.